The T cell receptor (beta chain) under discussion was sequenced for a study of technical replicates of blood from several donors. The method was immunoSEQ multiplex PCR; TCRdb's version includes in-frame clones alone and lacks a portion of them. The table records about 80,000 clones, 96% of them present only once. V trimming: 5 bases; J trimming: 2 bases; junction bases outside the gene matches: 8. The length of the CDR3 is 16 residues. CDR1 and CDR2 (germline): MDHEN, SYDVKM. The clonotype comes from a human donor in good health. Sequencing was carried out using T cells isolated from PBMCs. The V and J genes are TRBV28 and TRBJ2-1, with 8 bases identical to TRBD2. The CDR3, as DNA: TGTGCCAGCAGTCCGAGACGGGAGGGACCCTACAATGAGCAGTTCTTC. This encodes CASSPRREGPYNEQFF.